This TCR beta chain was identified during a study of siplizumab effects on memory and regulatory T cells. Generated by immunoSEQ multiplex PCR, the TCRdb table keeps only in-frame clones and is missing some. The table shows approximately 98,000 clones, with over 90% occurring only once. This CDR3 is 17 amino acids long. Germline-derived CDR1 and CDR2 are LNHDA and SQIVND (reference sequence). Germline trimming cut 6 bases from V and 9 bases from J; bases unmatched to any gene: 19. The source material was non-Treg CD4+ T cells sorted from blood. This chain uses TRBV19 with TRBJ1-5; TRBD1 matches 8 bases. This sequence was found in a human donor in good health. CDR3 sequence reads: CASRILVSGQEFGPQHF. The CDR3 nucleotides are TGTGCCAGTAGGATCCTAGTCTCGGGACAGGAATTCGGGCCCCAGCATTTT.